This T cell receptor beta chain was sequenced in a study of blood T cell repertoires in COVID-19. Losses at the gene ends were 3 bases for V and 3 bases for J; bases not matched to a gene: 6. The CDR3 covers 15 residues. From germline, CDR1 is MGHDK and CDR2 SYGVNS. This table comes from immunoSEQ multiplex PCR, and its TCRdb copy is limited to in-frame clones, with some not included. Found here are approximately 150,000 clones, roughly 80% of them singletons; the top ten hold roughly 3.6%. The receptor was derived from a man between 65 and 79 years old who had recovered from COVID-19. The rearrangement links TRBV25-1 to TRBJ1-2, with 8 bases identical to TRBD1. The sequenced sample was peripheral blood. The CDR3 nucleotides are TGTGCCAGCAGTGAGCTGGACAGGGATGACTATGGCTACACCTTC. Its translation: CASSELDRDDYGYTF.